This T cell receptor (beta chain) was recovered during a study of CD8 T cells in Susac syndrome. CD8+ and CD4+ T cells from blood underwent TCR beta sequencing, which was carried out in a high-throughput format. cDNA came from roughly 0.47 to 1 ug RNA primed by random hexamers. Each CDR3 protein is one row after TCRdb ran MiXCR on the immunoSEQ multiplex PCR reads. The profile shows fewer than 150,000 distinct CDR3 sequences, about 95% of them singletons. V was pared by 6 bases and J by 5 bases, with 17 bases between. Germline values: CDR1 SQVTM, CDR2 ANQGSEA. The CDR3 totals 13 residues. The genes are TRBV29-1 and TRBJ2-7, with D possibly matching TRBD1 (6 bases). The origin of this receptor is a human donor in good health. Sample: CD4+ T cells from PBMCs. DNA of the CDR3: TGCAGCGTCAGGGGTCTGAGTCCTCACGAGCAGTACTTC. Its translation: CSVRGLSPHEQYF.